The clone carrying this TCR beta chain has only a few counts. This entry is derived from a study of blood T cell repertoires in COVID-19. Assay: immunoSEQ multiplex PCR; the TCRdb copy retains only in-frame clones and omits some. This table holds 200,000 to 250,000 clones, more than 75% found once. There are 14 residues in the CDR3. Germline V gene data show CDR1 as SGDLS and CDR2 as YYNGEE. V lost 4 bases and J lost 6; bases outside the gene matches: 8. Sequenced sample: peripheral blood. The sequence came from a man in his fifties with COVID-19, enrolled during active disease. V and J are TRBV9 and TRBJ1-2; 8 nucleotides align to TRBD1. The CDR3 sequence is CASSPRDRFNGYTF. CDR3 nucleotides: TGTGCCAGCAGCCCCCGGGACAGGTTTAATGGCTACACCTTC.